This is a list of T cell receptor beta chains from one sample in a study of T-cell reconstitution after alpha-beta-depleted transplantation in children. TCRdb analysed the PCR reads with MiXCR anew, one entry per CDR3 protein. This table holds approximately 650,000 distinct CDR3 sequences, 10% to 15% found once. The specimen was PBMCs, collected before TCRalphabeta/CD19-depleted stem cell transplant. These receptors were collected from a girl aged 2-10 years with congenital amegakaryocytic thrombocytopenia, due to receive a stem cell transplant. The CDR3 runs from the conserved cysteine through the conserved F or W. D genes are given only for firm matches. Clone size is shown for a subset of rows, as once, few, many or a class of expanded clone.

D,size,J,V,CDR3,DNA
NA,many,TRBJ2-5,TRBV7-8,CASSLEYEGGKTQYF,TGTGCCAGCAGCTTAGAATATGAGGGGGGTAAGACCCAGTACTTC
TRBD1,many,TRBJ2-1,TRBV5-1,CASSSGTGTYNEQFF,TGCGCCAGCAGCTCCGGGACAGGGACCTACAATGAGCAGTTCTTC
TRBD1,many,TRBJ2-7,TRBV6-1,CASTEDRDGYEQYF,TGTGCCAGCACCGAAGACAGGGACGGATACGAGCAGTACTTC
NA,NA,TRBJ2-7,TRBV29-1,CSVESGQNSYEQYF,TGCAGCGTTGAATCGGGACAAAACTCCTACGAGCAGTACTTC
TRBD1,few,TRBJ2-7,TRBV4-1,CASSQVLGQGRAYEQYF,TGCGCCAGCAGCCAAGTCCTGGGACAGGGGAGAGCCTACGAGCAGTACTTC
NA,few,TRBJ2-4,TRBV29-1,CSVVEVAKNIQYF,TGCAGCGTTGTTGAGGTGGCCAAAAACATTCAGTACTTC
TRBD2,NA,TRBJ2-3,TRBV3-1,CASGKTSGRADTQYF,TGTGCCAGCGGTAAGACTAGCGGGAGAGCAGATACGCAGTATTTT
NA,many,TRBJ1-5,TRBV11-2,CASSKGEAWPQHF,TGTGCCAGCAGCAAGGGAGAAGCTTGGCCCCAGCATTTT
NA,few,TRBJ2-1,TRBV5-1,CASSHEFRSSYYNEQFF,TGCGCCAGCAGCCATGAATTTCGGAGTTCTTATTACAATGAGCAGTTCTTC
TRBD2,NA,TRBJ2-1,TRBV11-1,CASSQLDLGTSVPLNEQFF,TGTGCCAGCAGTCAACTGGATTTGGGGACTAGCGTACCGTTGAATGAGCAGTTCTTC
TRBD1,many,TRBJ2-3,TRBV5-6,CASSFVGQGVDTQYF,TGTGCCAGCAGCTTTGTTGGACAGGGGGTAGATACGCAGTATTTT
NA,NA,TRBJ1-1,TRBV29-1,CSATDSSNTEAFF,TGCAGCGCCACGGACAGTTCGAACACTGAAGCTTTCTTT